The 5 T cell receptor beta chains below all came from one sample that was sequenced in a study of cytomegalovirus exposure and HLA in healthy donors. Method: immunoSEQ multiplex PCR; TCRdb's copy keeps in-frame clones and lacks some. The sample comprises 120,000 to 150,000 clones, 86% of which are singletons, and less than 3.5% rests with the top ten. Sequencing was performed on PBMCs. The receptors derive from a man aged 18 to 30 in good health and CMV-seronegative.

This chain connects TRBV5-1 to TRBJ1-3; perhaps TRBD1 as D (6 bases). The germline CDR1 and CDR2 sequences are SGHRS and YFSETQ. The CDR3 has 15 residues. Trimming shortened V by 1 base and J by 0 bases, and 8 bases separated the two germline ends. The CDR3 nucleotides read TGCGCCAGCAGCTTGTCAGGGGCCTCTGGAAACACCATATATTTT. Translated, it gives CASSLSGASGNTIYF.

The chain carries TRBV6-1 and TRBJ2-5; 9 bases line up with TRBD2. The CDR3 consists of 13 residues. J was trimmed by 6 bases and V by 2 bases; bases with no gene match: 1. From germline, CDR1 is MNHNS and CDR2 SASEGT. CDR3 nucleotide sequence: TGTGCCAGCAGTGAACTAGCGGGGAAGACCCAGTACTTC. It translates to CASSELAGKTQYF.

The rearrangement links TRBV4-1 to TRBJ2-6; 10 bases align to TRBD1. The junction had 4 bases not matched to a gene; V was cut back by 1 base and J by 4 bases. This CDR3 contains 17 residues. Germline V gene lookup returns CDR1 MGHRA and CDR2 YSYEKL. The CDR3: CASSQVGTGAGANVLTF. The CDR3 nucleotides read TGCGCCAGCAGCCAAGTCGGGACAGGGGCGGGGGCCAACGTCCTGACTTTC.

The chain uses TRBV6-1 and TRBJ1-1; D not certain. The CDR3 spans 12 residues. V lost 10 bases to trimming and J lost 0 bases, with 9 bases between them. From germline, CDR1 is MNHNS and CDR2 SASEGT. The CDR3 sequence is CATSYMNTEAFF. The CDR3 DNA follows: TGTGCCACCTCATACATGAACACTGAAGCTTTCTTT.

This clone was found a few times. The rearrangement links TRBV7-2 to TRBJ2-7, with a weak D call TRBD1 (6 bases). Trimming removed 5 bases at V and 2 bases at J, with 13 bases between. The CDR3 contains 14 residues. CDR1 is SGHTA, CDR2 FQGNSA, per germline. CDR3 in DNA: TGTGCCAGCAGCCCACAACAGGGTCCCTACGAGCAGTACTTC. It translates to CASSPQQGPYEQYF.